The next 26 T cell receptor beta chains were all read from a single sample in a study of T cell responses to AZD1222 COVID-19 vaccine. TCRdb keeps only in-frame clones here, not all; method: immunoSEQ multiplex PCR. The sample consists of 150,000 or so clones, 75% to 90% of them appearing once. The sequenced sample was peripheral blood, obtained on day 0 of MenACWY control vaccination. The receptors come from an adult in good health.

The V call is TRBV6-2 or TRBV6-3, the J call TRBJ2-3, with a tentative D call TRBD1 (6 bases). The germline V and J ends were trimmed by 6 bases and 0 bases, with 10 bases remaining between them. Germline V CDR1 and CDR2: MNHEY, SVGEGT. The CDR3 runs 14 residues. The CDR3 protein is CASRPTGSTDTQYF. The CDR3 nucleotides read TGTGCCAGCAGACCTACAGGGAGCACAGATACGCAGTATTTT.

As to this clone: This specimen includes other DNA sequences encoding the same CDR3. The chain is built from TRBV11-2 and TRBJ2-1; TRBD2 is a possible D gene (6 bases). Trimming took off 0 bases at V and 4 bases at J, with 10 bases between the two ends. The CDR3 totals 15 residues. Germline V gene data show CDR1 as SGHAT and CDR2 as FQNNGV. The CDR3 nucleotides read TGTGCCAGCAGCTTAGATCGGGGGAGTTACAATGAGCAGTTCTTC. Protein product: CASSLDRGSYNEQFF.

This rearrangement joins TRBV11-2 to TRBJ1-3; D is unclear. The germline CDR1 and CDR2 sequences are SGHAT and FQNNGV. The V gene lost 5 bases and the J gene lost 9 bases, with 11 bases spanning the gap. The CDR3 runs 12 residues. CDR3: CASSAPSPTIYF. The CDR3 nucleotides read TGTGCCAGCAGCGCCCCTTCGCCCACCATATATTTT.

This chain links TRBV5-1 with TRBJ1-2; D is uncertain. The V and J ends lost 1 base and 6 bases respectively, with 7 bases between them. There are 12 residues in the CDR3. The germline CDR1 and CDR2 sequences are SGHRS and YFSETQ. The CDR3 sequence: CASSLPGDGYTF. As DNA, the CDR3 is TGCGCCAGCAGCTTGCCGGGCGATGGCTACACCTTC.

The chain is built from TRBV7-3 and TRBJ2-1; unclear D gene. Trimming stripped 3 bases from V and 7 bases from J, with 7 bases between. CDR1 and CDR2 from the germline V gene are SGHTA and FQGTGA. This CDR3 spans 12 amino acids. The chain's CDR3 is CASSLSGNEQFF. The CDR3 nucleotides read TGTGCCAGCAGCTTGTCTGGGAATGAGCAGTTCTTC.

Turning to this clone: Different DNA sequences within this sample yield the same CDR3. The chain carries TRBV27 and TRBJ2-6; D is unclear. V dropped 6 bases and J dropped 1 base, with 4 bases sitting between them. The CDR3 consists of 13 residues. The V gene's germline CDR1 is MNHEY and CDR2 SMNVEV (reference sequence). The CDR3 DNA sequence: TGTGCCAGCAGCCCATCTGGGGCCAACGTCCTGACTTTC. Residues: CASSPSGANVLTF.

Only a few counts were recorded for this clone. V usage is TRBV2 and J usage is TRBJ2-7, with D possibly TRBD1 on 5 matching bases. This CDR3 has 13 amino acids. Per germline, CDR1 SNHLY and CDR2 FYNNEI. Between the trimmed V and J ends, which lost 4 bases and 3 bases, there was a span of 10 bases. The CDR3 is CASSVTDDYEQYF. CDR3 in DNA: TGTGCCAGCAGTGTGACAGATGACTACGAGCAGTACTTC.

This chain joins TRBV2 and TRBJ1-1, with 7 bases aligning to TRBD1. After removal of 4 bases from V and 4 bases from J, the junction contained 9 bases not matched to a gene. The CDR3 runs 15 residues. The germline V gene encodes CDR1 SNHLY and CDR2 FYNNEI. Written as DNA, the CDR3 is TGTGCCAGCAGTGGACAGGGAGCGGCGTTCACTGAAGCTTTCTTT. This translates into CASSGQGAAFTEAFF.

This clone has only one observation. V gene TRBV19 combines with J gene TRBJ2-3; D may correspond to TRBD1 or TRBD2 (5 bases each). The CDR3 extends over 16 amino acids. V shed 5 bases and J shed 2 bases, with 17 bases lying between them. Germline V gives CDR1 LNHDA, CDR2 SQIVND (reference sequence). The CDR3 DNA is TGTGCCAGTAGTGATTCGAAAGGGACGTCCACAGATACGCAGTATTTT. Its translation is CASSDSKGTSTDTQYF.

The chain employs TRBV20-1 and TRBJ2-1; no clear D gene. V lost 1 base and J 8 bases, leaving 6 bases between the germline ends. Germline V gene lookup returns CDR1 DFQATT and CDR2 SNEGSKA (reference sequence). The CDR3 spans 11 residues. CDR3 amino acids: CSARVVDEQFF. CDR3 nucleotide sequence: TGCAGTGCTAGAGTTGTGGATGAGCAGTTCTTC.

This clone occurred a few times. The CDR3 bases are TGTGCCAGCAGGGATACCTCAGGGGCCCATGGCTACACCTTC. Protein: CASRDTSGAHGYTF. J is TRBJ1-2 and V is TRBV2, with D perhaps TRBD1 (6 bases). Per the germline V gene, CDR1 is SNHLY and CDR2 is FYNNEI. The V gene lost 6 bases and the J gene lost 6 bases, with 17 bases spanning the gap. The CDR3 has 14 amino acids.

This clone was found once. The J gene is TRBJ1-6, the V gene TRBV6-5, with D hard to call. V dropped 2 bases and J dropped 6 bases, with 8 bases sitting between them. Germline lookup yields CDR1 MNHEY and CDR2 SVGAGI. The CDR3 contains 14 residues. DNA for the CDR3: TGTGCCAGCAGTTACGAACCCCTTAATTCACCCCTCCACTTT. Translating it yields CASSYEPLNSPLHF.

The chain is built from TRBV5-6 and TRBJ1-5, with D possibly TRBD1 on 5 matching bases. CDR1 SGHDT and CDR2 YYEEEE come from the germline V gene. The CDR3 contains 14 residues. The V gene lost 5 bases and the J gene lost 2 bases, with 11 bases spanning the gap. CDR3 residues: CASRKGPGNQPQHF. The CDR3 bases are TGTGCCAGCAGGAAGGGGCCGGGCAATCAGCCCCAGCATTTT.

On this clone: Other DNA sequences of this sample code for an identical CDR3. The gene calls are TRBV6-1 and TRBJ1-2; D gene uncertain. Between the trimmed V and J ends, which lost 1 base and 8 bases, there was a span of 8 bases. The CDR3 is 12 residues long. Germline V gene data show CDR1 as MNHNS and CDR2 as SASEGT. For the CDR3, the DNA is TGTGCCAGCAGTGAAGTTGGTTACGGCTACACCTTC. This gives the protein CASSEVGYGYTF.

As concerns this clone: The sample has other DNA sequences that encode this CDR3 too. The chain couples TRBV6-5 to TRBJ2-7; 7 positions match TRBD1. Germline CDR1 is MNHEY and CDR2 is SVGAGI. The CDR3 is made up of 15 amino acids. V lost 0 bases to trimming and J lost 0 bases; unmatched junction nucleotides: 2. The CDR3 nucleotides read TGTGCCAGCAGTTACTCCGCAGGGGGCTCCTACGAGCAGTACGTC. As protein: CASSYSAGGSYEQYV.

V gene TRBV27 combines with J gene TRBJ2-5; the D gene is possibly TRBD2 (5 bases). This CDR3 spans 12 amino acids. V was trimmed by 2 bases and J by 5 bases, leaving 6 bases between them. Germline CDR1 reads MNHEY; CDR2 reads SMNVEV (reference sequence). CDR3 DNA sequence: TGTGCCAGCAGTTTAAGAGGGGAGACCCAGTACTTC. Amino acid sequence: CASSLRGETQYF.

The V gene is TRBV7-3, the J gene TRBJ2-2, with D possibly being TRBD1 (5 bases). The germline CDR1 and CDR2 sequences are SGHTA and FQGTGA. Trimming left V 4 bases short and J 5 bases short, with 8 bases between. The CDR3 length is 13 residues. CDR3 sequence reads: CASSSQGTGELFF. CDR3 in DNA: TGTGCCAGCAGCTCCCAGGGTACCGGGGAGCTGTTTTTT. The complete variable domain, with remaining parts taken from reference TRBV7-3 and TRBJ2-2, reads GAGVSQTPSNKVTEKGKYVELRCDPISGHTALYWYRQSLGQGPEFLIYFQGTGAADDSGLPNDRFFAVRPEGSVSTLKIQRTERGDSAVYLCASSSQGTGELFFGEGSRLTVL.

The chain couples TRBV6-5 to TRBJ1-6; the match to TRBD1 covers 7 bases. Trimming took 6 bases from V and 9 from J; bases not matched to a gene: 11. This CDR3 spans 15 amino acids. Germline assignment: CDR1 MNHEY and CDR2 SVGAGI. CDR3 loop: CASSLGTGVGSPLHF. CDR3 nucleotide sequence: TGTGCCAGCAGCCTGGGTACAGGGGTTGGTTCACCCCTCCACTTT.

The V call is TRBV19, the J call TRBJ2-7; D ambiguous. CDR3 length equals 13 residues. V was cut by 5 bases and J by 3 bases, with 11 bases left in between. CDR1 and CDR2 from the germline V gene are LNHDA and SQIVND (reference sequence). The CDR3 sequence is CASSLAPGYEQYV. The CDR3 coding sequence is TGTGCCAGTAGTTTGGCCCCAGGCTACGAGCAGTACGTC.

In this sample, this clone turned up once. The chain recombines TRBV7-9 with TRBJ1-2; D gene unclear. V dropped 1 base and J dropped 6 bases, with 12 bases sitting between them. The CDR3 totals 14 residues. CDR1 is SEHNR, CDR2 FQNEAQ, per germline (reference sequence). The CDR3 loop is CASSLVNVRDGYTF. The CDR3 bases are TGTGCCAGCAGCTTAGTGAATGTTCGGGATGGCTACACCTTC.

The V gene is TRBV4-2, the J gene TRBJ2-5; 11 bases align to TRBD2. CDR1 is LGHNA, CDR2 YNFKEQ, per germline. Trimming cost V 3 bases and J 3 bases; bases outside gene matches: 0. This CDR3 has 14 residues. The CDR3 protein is CASSQTSGEETQYF. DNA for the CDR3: TGTGCCAGCAGCCAGACTAGCGGGGAAGAGACCCAGTACTTC.

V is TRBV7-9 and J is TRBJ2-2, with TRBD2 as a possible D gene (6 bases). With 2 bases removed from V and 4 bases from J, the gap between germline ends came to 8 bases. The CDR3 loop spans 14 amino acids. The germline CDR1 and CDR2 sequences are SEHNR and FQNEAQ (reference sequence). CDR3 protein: CASSLSGVTGELFF. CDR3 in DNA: TGTGCCAGCAGCTTATCGGGGGTCACCGGGGAGCTGTTTTTT.

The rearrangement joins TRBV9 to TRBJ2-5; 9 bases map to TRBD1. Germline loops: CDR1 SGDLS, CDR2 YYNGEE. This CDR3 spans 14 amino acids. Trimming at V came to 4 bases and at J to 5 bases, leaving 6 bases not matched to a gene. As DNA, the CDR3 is TGTGCCAGCAGCCCCACAGGGGGCTTTGAGACCCAGTACTTC. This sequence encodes CASSPTGGFETQYF.

Written as DNA, the CDR3 is TGTGCCAGCTCACGAGGACAGAGCAGGTCCACGCACTATGGCTACACCTTC. Amino acids: CASSRGQSRSTHYGYTF. V gene TRBV18 combines with J gene TRBJ1-2, with TRBD1 as a possible D gene (6 bases). CDR1 and CDR2 from the germline V gene are KGHSH and LQKENI. Trimming cost V 4 bases and J 3 bases, with 21 bases left between them. The CDR3 covers 17 residues.

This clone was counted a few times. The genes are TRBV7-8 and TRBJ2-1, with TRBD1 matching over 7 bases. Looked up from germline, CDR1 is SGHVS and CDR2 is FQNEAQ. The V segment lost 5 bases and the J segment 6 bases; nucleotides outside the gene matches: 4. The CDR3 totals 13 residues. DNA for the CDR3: TGTGCCAGCAGCCCGGACAGGCCCAATGAGCAGTTCTTC. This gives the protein CASSPDRPNEQFF.

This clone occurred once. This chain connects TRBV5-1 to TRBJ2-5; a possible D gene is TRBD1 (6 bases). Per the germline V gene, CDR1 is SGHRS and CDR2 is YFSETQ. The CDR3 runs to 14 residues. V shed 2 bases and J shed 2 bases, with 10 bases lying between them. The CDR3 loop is CASSLQGLQETQYF. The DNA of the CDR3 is TGCGCCAGCAGCTTACAGGGTCTACAAGAGACCCAGTACTTC.